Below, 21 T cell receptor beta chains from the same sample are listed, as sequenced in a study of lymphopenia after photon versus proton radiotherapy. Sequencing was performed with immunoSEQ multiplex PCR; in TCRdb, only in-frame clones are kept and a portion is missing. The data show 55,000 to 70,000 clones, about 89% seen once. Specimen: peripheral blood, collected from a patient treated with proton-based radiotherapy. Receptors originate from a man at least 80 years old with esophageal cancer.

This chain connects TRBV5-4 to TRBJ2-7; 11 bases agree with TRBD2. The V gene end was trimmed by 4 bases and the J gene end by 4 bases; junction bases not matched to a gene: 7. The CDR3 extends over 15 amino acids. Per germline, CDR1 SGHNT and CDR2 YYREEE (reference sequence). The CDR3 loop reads CASSPGTSGFYEQYF. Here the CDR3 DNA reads TGTGCCAGCAGCCCGGGGACTAGCGGCTTTTACGAGCAGTACTTC.

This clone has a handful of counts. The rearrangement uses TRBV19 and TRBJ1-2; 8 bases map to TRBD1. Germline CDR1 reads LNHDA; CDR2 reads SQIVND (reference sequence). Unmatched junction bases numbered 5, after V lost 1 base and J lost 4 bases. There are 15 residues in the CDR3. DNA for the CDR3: TGTGCCAGTAGTATAGGCCCAGGGGGCGTCTATGGCTACACCTTC. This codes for CASSIGPGGVYGYTF.

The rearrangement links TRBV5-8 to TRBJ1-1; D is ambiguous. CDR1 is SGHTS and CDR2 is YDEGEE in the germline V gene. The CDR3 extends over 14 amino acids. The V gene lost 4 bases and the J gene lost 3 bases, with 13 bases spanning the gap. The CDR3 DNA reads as TGTGCCAGCAGCCCGAACGATAGGGACACTGAAGCTTTCTTT. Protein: CASSPNDRDTEAFF.

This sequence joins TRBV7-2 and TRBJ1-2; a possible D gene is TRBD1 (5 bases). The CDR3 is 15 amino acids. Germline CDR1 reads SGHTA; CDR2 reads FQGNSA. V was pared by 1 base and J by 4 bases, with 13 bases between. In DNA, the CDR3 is TGTGCCAGCAGCTTAGATAGGTGGGGCGGCTATGGCTACACCTTC. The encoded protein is CASSLDRWGGYGYTF.

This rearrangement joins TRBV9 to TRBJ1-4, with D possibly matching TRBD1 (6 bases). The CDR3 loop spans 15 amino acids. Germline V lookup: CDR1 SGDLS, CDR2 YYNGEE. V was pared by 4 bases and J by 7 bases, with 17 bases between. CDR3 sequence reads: CASSSQEGGGEKLFF. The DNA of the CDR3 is TGTGCCAGCAGCTCCCAGGAGGGGGGGGGTGAAAAACTGTTTTTT.

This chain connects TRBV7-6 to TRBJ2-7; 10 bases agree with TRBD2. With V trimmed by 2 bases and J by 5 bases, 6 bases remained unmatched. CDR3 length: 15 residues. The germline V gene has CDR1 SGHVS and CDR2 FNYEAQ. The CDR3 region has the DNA TGTGCCAGCAGCTTATGGGCTAGCGGGGGTGACGAGCAGTACTTC. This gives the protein CASSLWASGGDEQYF.

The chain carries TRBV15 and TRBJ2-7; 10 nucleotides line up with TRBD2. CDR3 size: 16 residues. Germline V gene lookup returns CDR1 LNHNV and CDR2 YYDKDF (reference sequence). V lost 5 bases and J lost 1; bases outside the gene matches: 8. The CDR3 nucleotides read TGTGCCACCAGCCGATCATATAGCGGGAGGTCCTACGAGCAGTACTTC. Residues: CATSRSYSGRSYEQYF.

As DNA, the CDR3 is TGTGCCATCAGTGCCATGACAGGGAGCTCCTACAATGAGCAGTTCTTC. This sequence encodes CAISAMTGSSYNEQFF. The chain joins TRBV10-3 to TRBJ2-1, with 7 bases identical to TRBD1. With V trimmed by 4 bases and J by 0 bases, 6 bases remained unmatched. The CDR3 is 16 residues long. CDR1 ENHRY and CDR2 SYGVKD come from the germline V gene.

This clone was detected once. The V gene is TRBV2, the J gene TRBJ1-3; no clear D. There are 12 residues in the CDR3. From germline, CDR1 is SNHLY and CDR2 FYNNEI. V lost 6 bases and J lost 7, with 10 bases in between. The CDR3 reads CASSRNVNTIYF. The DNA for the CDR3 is TGTGCCAGCAGCCGGAACGTGAACACCATATATTTT. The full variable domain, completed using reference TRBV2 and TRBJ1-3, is EPEVTQTPSHQVTQMGQEVILRCVPISNHLYFYWYRQILGQKVEFLVSFYNNEISEKSEIFDDQFSVERPDGSNFTLKIRSTKLEDSAMYFCASSRNVNTIYFGEGSWLTVV.

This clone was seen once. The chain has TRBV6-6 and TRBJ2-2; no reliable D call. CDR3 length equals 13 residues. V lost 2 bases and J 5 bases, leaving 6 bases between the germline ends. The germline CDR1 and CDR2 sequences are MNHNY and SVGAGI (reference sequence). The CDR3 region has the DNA TGTGCCAGCAGTTACGTGGGGACCGGGGAGCTGTTTTTT. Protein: CASSYVGTGELFF.

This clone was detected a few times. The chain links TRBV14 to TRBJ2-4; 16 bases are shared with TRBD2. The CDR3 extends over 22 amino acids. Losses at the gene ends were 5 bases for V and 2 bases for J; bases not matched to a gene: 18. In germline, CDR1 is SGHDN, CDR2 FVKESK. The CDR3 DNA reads TGTGCCAGCAGCTATAGGGACAGGGGGGGACTAGCGGGAGGGACCCCCAAAAACATTCAGTACTTC. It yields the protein CASSYRDRGGLAGGTPKNIQYF.

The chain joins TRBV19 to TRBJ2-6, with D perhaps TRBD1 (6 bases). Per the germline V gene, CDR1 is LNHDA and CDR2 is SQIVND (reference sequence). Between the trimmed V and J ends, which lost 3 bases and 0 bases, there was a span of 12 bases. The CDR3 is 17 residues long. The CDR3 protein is CASSIARGYSGANVLTF. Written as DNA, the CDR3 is TGTGCCAGTAGTATCGCCAGGGGATACTCTGGGGCCAACGTCCTGACTTTC.

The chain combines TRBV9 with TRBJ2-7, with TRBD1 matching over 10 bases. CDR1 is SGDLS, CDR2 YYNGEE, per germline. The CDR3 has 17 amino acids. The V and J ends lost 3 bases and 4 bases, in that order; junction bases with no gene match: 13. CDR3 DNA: TGTGCCAGCAGCGCCTGGGTACCGGGACAGGGGTTTTACGAGCAGTACTTC. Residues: CASSAWVPGQGFYEQYF.

The CDR3 sequence is CASSLTGYGLEREPVSYNEQFF. DNA of the CDR3: TGTGCCAGCAGCTTAACGGGTTACGGACTAGAGCGGGAGCCCGTCTCCTACAATGAGCAGTTCTTC. V and J are TRBV13 and TRBJ2-1, with 8 positions matching TRBD2. The CDR3 length is 22 residues. From germline, CDR1 is PRHDT and CDR2 FYEKMQ (reference sequence). The trim removed 2 bases at V and 0 bases at J, leaving 21 bases unmatched.

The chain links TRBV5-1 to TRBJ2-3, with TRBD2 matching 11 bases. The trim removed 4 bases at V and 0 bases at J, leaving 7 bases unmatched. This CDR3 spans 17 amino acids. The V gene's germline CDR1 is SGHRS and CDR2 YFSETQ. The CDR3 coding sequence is TGCGCCAGCAGCATACGGGGACTAGCGGCTAGCACAGATACGCAGTATTTT. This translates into CASSIRGLAASTDTQYF.

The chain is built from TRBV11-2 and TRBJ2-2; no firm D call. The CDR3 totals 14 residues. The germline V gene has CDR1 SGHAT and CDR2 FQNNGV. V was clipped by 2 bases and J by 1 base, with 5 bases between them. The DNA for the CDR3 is TGTGCCAGCAGCTTATTTCAGAACACCGGGGAGCTGTTTTTT. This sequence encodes CASSLFQNTGELFF.

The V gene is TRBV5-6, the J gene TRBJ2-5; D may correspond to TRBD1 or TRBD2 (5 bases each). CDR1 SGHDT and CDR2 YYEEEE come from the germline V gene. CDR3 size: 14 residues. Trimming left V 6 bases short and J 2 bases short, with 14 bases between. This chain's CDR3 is CASIRMGVQETQYF. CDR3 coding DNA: TGTGCCAGCATCCGAATGGGGGTGCAAGAGACCCAGTACTTC.

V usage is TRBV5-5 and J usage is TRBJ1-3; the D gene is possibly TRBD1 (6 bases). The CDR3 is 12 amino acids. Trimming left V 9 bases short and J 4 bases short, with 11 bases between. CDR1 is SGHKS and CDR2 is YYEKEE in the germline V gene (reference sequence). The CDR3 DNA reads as TGTGCCACTGCAGGGGCGGGAAACACCATATATTTT. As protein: CATAGAGNTIYF.

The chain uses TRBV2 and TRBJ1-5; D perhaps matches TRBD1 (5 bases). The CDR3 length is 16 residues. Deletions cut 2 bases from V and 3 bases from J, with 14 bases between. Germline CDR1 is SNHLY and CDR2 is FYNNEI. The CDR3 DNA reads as TGTGCCAGCAGTGAAAACGGCAGGGTGGTCAATCAGCCCCAGCATTTT. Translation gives CASSENGRVVNQPQHF.

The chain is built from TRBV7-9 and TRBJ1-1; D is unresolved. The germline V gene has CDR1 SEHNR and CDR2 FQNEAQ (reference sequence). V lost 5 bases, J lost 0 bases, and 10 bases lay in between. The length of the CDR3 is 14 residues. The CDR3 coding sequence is TGTGCCAGCAGCCTGCAAGGTCTGAACACTGAAGCTTTCTTT. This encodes CASSLQGLNTEAFF.

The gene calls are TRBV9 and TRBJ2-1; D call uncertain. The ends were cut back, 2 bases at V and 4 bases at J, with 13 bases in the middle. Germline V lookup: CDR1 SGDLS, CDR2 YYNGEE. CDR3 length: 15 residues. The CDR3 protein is CASSVAEVWYNEQFF. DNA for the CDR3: TGTGCCAGCAGCGTGGCCGAGGTTTGGTACAATGAGCAGTTCTTC.